This TCR beta chain comes out of a study of blood T cell repertoires in COVID-19. Study information: PBMCs, B-cell-depleted T cells, or T cells provided the cDNA or gDNA that made up the material.

Sequencing used immunoSEQ multiplex PCR; TCRdb keeps in-frame clones, though not all of them. The sample has about 100,000 clones; more than 90% are singletons. J lost 4 bases, V lost 6 bases, and 6 bases had no gene match. There are 14 residues in the CDR3. Germline V gives CDR1 MNHEY, CDR2 SVGAGI. Sequenced: peripheral blood. The sequence came from a man aged 65 to 85 with acute or convalescent COVID-19. The chain joins TRBV6-5 to TRBJ2-7; 10 bases are shared with TRBD1. CDR3: CASSSGTGVYEQYF. In DNA form, the CDR3 reads TGTGCCAGCAGCTCCGGGACAGGGGTATACGAGCAGTACTTC.